The following is a T cell receptor (beta chain) sequence with its context. This record belongs to a study of blood T cell repertoires in COVID-19. Measured with immunoSEQ multiplex PCR; TCRdb has only the in-frame clones, and not every one. The sample includes approximately 390,000 clones, approximately 88% seen only once; the top ten take 2% to 2.5%. The germline CDR1 and CDR2 sequences are MGHRA and YSYEKL. Deletions cut 4 bases from V and 0 bases from J, with 9 bases between. The CDR3 is 15 residues long. The V and J genes are TRBV4-1 and TRBJ2-2; D unclear. The receptor's source is a woman between 35 and 50 years old with acute COVID-19. The material sequenced was PBMCs or T cells enriched from blood (not recorded which). CDR3 sequence (DNA): TGCGCCAGCAGCCTTCGCCAGGCGAACACCGGGGAGCTGTTTTTT. It specifies CASSLRQANTGELFF.